This T cell receptor (beta chain) was sequenced during a study of T-cell memory formation after mild COVID-19. Using constant-segment primers, 5'RACE produced TCR alpha and TCR beta cDNA libraries carrying sample barcodes and UMIs. TCRdb re-called the 5' RACE reads with MiXCR, one entry per CDR3 protein. The sample includes 400,000 or so distinct CDR3 sequences, over 15% of them seen just once. Study-level results: Pre-infection memory already had some responding clones, implying cross-reactive memory joined.

About this clonotype itself: Its antigen is currently unknown.

The germline V gene encodes CDR1 SQVTM and CDR2 ANQGSEA. The CDR3 covers 11 residues. Trimming took 7 bases from V and 7 from J, leaving 11 bases between them. The gene calls are TRBV29-1 and TRBJ2-1, with D possibly being TRBD1 (6 bases). Input material: PBMCs or a T cell subset sorted from them (not recorded which). This receptor was obtained from an adult woman who had mild COVID-19 (a few samples of this study predate the infection). Cell type and time point are not known. The CDR3 loop is CSETQGNEQFF. The CDR3 coding sequence is TGCAGCGAAACGCAGGGGAATGAGCAGTTCTTC.